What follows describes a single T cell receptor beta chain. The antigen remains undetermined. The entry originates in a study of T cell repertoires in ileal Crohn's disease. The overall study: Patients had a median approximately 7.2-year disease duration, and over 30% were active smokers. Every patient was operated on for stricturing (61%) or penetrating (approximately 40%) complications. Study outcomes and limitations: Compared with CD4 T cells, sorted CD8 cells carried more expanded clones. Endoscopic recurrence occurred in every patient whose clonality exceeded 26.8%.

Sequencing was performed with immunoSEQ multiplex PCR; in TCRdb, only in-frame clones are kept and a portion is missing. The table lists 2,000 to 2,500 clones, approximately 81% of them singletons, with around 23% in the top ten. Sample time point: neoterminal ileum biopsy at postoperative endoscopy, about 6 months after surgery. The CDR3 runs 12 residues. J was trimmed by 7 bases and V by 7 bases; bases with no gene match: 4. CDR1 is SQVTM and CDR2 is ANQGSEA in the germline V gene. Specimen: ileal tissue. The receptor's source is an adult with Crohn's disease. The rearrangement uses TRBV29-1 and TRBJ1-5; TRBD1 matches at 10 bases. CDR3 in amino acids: CSGDRGLQPQHF. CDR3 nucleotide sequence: TGCAGCGGGGACAGGGGTCTCCAGCCCCAGCATTTT.